These T cell receptor beta chains were read from a single sample in a study of shared clonotypes between healthy human individuals. The protocol was immunoSEQ multiplex PCR, while the TCRdb copy is restricted to in-frame clones and leaves out a portion. The repertoire holds over a million clones, 65% to 80% seen once, with 1.4% in the top ten. The sample comprised memory CD4+ T cells sorted from blood. All receptors come from a man aged 18 to 30 in good health. Both conserved end residues are part of each CDR3. The D gene is left open where the match is weak. A row's size may be missing; if present it is once, few, many or a size class.

J gene,clone size,V gene,D gene,CDR3 protein,CDR3 DNA
TRBJ2-3,-,TRBV4-2,-,CASSQEIGGGGDTQYF,TGTGCCAGCAGCCAAGAGATAGGAGGGGGGGGAGATACGCAGTATTTT
TRBJ1-4,-,TRBV28,-,CASSPSGKKNEKLFF,TGTGCCAGCAGTCCATCAGGAAAAAAAAATGAAAAACTGTTTTTT
TRBJ1-6,-,TRBV10-2,-,CASSYRDNDNSPLHF,TGCGCCAGCAGTTACCGAGACAATGATAATTCACCCCTCCACTTT
TRBJ2-5,-,TRBV18,-,CASSPGAGGGETQYF,TGTGCCAGCTCACCCGGCGCAGGGGGAGGAGAGACCCAGTACTTC
TRBJ1-1,few,TRBV6-5,TRBD1,CASSPDRAEAFF,TGTGCCAGCAGTCCGGACAGGGCTGAAGCTTTCTTT
TRBJ2-7,-,TRBV7-7,TRBD2,CASSLAGSGSIVYEQYF,TGTGCTAGCAGCTTAGCGGGTAGCGGGAGCATAGTATACGAGCAGTACTTC
TRBJ1-1,few,TRBV7-9,-,CASSLEAQRNTEAFF,TGTGCCAGCAGCTTAGAGGCACAGAGAAACACTGAAGCTTTCTTT
TRBJ1-6,-,TRBV18,-,CASSPQIVGEAGSPLHF,TGTGCCAGCTCACCACAAATTGTAGGTGAAGCTGGTTCACCCCTCCACTTT
TRBJ2-7,-,TRBV10-3,-,CAISPGIQGDEQYF,TGTGCCATCAGCCCCGGGATACAGGGCGACGAGCAGTACTTC
TRBJ2-7,-,TRBV5-1,TRBD2,CASRRESGAGINEQYF,TGCGCCAGCAGGCGTGAGAGCGGGGCAGGGATCAACGAGCAGTACTTC
TRBJ2-5,-,TRBV19,-,CASNDNTRGGETQYF,TGTGCCAGTAACGACAACACCCGTGGGGGAGAGACCCAGTACTTC
TRBJ2-2,once,TRBV9,-,CASSVSPGLNTGELFF,TGTGCCAGCAGCGTAAGTCCGGGGCTGAACACCGGGGAGCTGTTTTTT
TRBJ1-5,-,TRBV6-5,-,CASSYSHNSNQPQHF,TGTGCCAGCAGTTACTCACACAATAGCAATCAGCCCCAGCATTTT
TRBJ2-2,once,TRBV5-4,-,CASSLPIQGTGELFF,TGTGCCAGCAGCTTGCCGATACAGGGAACCGGGGAGCTGTTTTTT
TRBJ1-1,-,TRBV11-2,-,CASSLDRHAEAFF,TGTGCCAGCAGCTTAGATCGACATGCTGAAGCTTTCTTT
TRBJ2-5,-,TRBV6-6,-,CASSYGPETQYF,TGTGCCAGCAGTTACGGACCTGAGACCCAGTACTTC
TRBJ1-2,-,TRBV7-2,-,CASSLDSGRGGYTF,TGTGCCAGCAGCTTAGATTCCGGGAGAGGAGGCTACACCTTC
TRBJ1-5,-,TRBV11-2,-,CASSLDRLVPQHF,TGTGCCAGCAGCTTAGATCGTCTTGTGCCCCAGCATTTT
TRBJ2-5,-,TRBV4-3,-,CASSQGLFKTQYF,TGCGCCAGCAGCCAAGGGCTCTTTAAGACCCAGTACTTC
TRBJ2-3,-,TRBV7-9,TRBD1,CASSFTGGWADTQYF,TGTGCCAGCAGCTTCACAGGGGGCTGGGCAGATACGCAGTATTTT
TRBJ2-5,-,TRBV7-8,-,CASSLLSWRAEEVQETQYF,TGTGCCAGCAGCTTACTCTCGTGGCGAGCGGAGGAGGTCCAAGAGACCCAGTACTTC
TRBJ1-1,-,TRBV2,-,CASSGGRGEPEAFF,TGTGCCAGCAGTGGCGGTAGGGGGGAACCTGAAGCTTTCTTT
TRBJ2-6,once,TRBV18,-,CASSPSGPPGANVLTF,TGTGCCAGCTCACCATCCGGGCCTCCTGGGGCCAACGTCCTGACTTTC
TRBJ2-7,few,TRBV4-3,-,CASSQKWRASLREQYF,TGCGCCAGCAGCCAAAAGTGGCGCGCGAGTCTACGTGAGCAGTACTTC
TRBJ2-7,-,TRBV19,TRBD1,CASKPQGKAYEQYF,TGTGCCAGTAAACCACAGGGGAAGGCCTACGAGCAGTACTTC
TRBJ2-5,-,TRBV10-3,TRBD2,CAARPTSGASGPETQYF,TGTGCCGCACGACCGACTAGCGGGGCTTCAGGGCCTGAGACCCAGTACTTC
TRBJ2-1,-,TRBV7-2,TRBD2,CASSRTGTSGVYNEQFF,TGTGCCAGCAGCCGAACCGGGACTAGCGGGGTCTACAATGAGCAGTTCTTC
TRBJ1-2,-,TRBV9,-,CASSANPRESNYGYTF,TGTGCCAGCAGCGCCAACCCGAGGGAATCGAACTATGGCTACACCTTC
TRBJ1-1,few,TRBV5-1,-,CASRIQENTEAFF,TGCGCCAGCAGGATACAGGAGAACACTGAAGCTTTCTTT
TRBJ2-1,-,TRBV6-6,TRBD2,CASSSTSGTRTDEQFF,TGTGCCAGCAGTTCGACTAGCGGGACGAGGACCGATGAGCAGTTCTTC
TRBJ2-7,-,TRBV5-1,-,CASSARTDPYEQYF,TGCGCCAGCAGCGCCCGGACGGATCCCTACGAGCAGTACTTC
TRBJ1-1,-,TRBV30,-,CAWSLLDRLNTEAFF,TGTGCCTGGAGTTTACTGGACAGATTGAACACTGAAGCTTTCTTT
TRBJ2-7,-,TRBV6-1,TRBD2,CATNLAGGTYEQYF,TGTGCCACCAATCTAGCGGGGGGGACCTACGAGCAGTACTTC
TRBJ2-7,once,TRBV29-1,-,CSVLSSYEQYF,TGCAGCGTGCTAAGCTCCTACGAGCAGTACTTC
TRBJ2-7,-,TRBV30,TRBD1,CAWKGGQPQAYEQYF,TGTGCCTGGAAAGGGGGACAGCCCCAGGCCTACGAGCAGTACTTC
TRBJ1-2,-,TRBV4-1,-,CASSQDQLYRVGGYTF,TGCGCCAGCAGCCAAGATCAATTGTACAGGGTCGGCGGCTACACCTTC
TRBJ1-5,-,TRBV10-3,TRBD1,CAISEAGGQRNQPQHF,TGTGCCATCAGTGAAGCGGGGGGACAGCGCAATCAGCCCCAGCATTTT
TRBJ1-4,-,TRBV2,-,CASSGAILGEKLFF,TGTGCCAGCAGTGGAGCGATTCTCGGTGAAAAACTGTTTTTT
TRBJ1-6,-,TRBV6-5,TRBD1,CASSYTRQGDSPLHF,TGTGCCAGCAGTTACACCAGACAGGGGGATTCACCCCTCCACTTT
TRBJ2-6,-,TRBV5-4,-,CASSNGGSSGANVLTF,TGTGCCAGCAGTAATGGGGGAAGCTCTGGGGCCAACGTCCTGACTTTC
TRBJ2-7,-,TRBV11-2,-,CASSLELKTYEQYF,TGTGCCAGCAGCTTAGAGTTGAAGACCTACGAGCAGTACTTC
TRBJ1-3,-,TRBV5-6,-,CASSLDAGVNTIYF,TGTGCCAGCAGCTTGGACGCCGGGGTAAACACCATATATTTT
TRBJ1-3,-,TRBV28,-,CASLDSIGGNTIYF,TGTGCCAGCTTGGACAGTATCGGTGGAAACACCATATATTTT
TRBJ2-7,-,TRBV5-4,TRBD1,CASSLNDRGRFQYF,TGTGCCAGCAGCTTGAATGACAGGGGAAGATTCCAGTACTTC
TRBJ1-6,-,TRBV6-5,-,CASSRTRNDSPLHF,TGTGCCAGCAGTCGGACCCGGAACGATTCACCCCTCCACTTT
TRBJ1-2,-,TRBV7-8,-,CASSTRVPYGYTF,TGTGCCAGCAGCACCAGGGTTCCATATGGCTACACCTTC
TRBJ1-6,-,TRBV2,-,CASRVTVYNSPLHF,TGTGCCAGCAGGGTGACAGTTTATAATTCACCCCTCCACTTT
TRBJ1-1,few,TRBV30,-,CAWSPGGTEAFF,TGTGCCTGGAGTCCTGGGGGCACTGAAGCTTTCTTT
TRBJ1-2,-,TRBV30,-,CAWSLPGNYGYTF,TGTGCCTGGAGTCTTCCTGGTAACTATGGCTACACCTTC
TRBJ2-5,few,TRBV7-9,-,CASSPSAETQYF,TGTGCCAGCAGCCCTTCAGCTGAGACCCAGTACTTC
TRBJ1-4,-,TRBV5-8,-,CASSLGRGSEKLFF,TGTGCCAGCAGCCTTGGGAGGGGAAGTGAAAAACTGTTTTTT
TRBJ1-6,once,TRBV30,-,CAWSVDWGLGDSPLHF,TGTGCCTGGAGTGTAGATTGGGGATTGGGGGATTCACCCCTCCACTTT
TRBJ1-1,-,TRBV27,-,CASATVNTEAFF,TGTGCCAGCGCGACAGTGAACACTGAAGCTTTCTTT
TRBJ2-1,-,TRBV7-2,TRBD2,CASSLIGLAVSSYNEQFF,TGTGCCAGCAGCTTAATCGGACTAGCGGTAAGCTCCTACAATGAGCAGTTCTTC
TRBJ2-5,few,TRBV4-3,TRBD1,CASSQDPTGPLETQYF,TGCGCCAGCAGCCAAGATCCGACAGGGCCCTTAGAGACCCAGTACTTC
TRBJ2-7,-,TRBV19,TRBD1,CASSPTGSPYEQYF,TGTGCCAGTAGCCCGACAGGGTCCCCCTACGAGCAGTACTTC
TRBJ1-5,-,TRBV6-1,-,CASSHAVGIIQPQHF,TGTGCCAGTTCCCATGCGGTCGGGATTATCCAGCCCCAGCATTTT
TRBJ2-2,-,TRBV5-8,-,CASSPRSGRNTGELFF,TGTGCCAGCAGCCCGAGGTCGGGCAGGAACACCGGGGAGCTGTTTTTT